A selection of T cell receptor beta chains follows, all from one sample in a study of T-cell reconstitution after alpha-beta-depleted transplantation in children. Each CDR3 protein gets one entry after TCRdb re-called the PCR reads with MiXCR. The data contain 700,000 to 850,000 distinct CDR3 sequences, roughly 16% of them singletons. The sequencing used PBMCs, mostly from graft donor cells, collected 360 days after TCRalphabeta/CD19-depleted stem cell transplant. These receptors came from a male patient aged 10 to 17 who had a stem cell transplant for acute lymphoblastic leukemia, so the T cells may come from the graft donor. CDR3s include the opening cysteine and the closing phenylalanine or tryptophan. Each record gives: clone size, J gene, D gene, V gene, CDR3 DNA, CDR3 protein. A D gene is named only where the DNA matches it firmly. Not every row has a clone size; where given, it reads once, few, many or a size class.

clone size: many; J gene: TRBJ2-7; D gene: TRBD2; V gene: TRBV4-1; CDR3 DNA: TGCGCCAGCAGCCAAGAGAGCGGGGCAGGGTACGAGCAGTACTTC; CDR3 protein: CASSQESGAGYEQYF
clone size: few; J gene: TRBJ2-7; D gene: TRBD2; V gene: TRBV4-2; CDR3 DNA: TGTGCCAGCAGCCAAGAACGCCTAGCGGTCTACGAGCAGTACTTC; CDR3 protein: CASSQERLAVYEQYF
clone size: few; J gene: TRBJ2-6; D gene: TRBD1; V gene: TRBV7-3; CDR3 DNA: TGTGCCAGCAGCTTGTACGAGACAGGGCTTCCTTCTGGGGCCAACGTCCTGACTTTC; CDR3 protein: CASSLYETGLPSGANVLTF
clone size: few; J gene: TRBJ2-1; D gene: NA; V gene: TRBV12-3/TRBV12-4; CDR3 DNA: TGTGCCAGCAGTTTAAGTCGGGAAGACAATGAGCAGTTCTTC; CDR3 protein: CASSLSREDNEQFF
clone size: NA; J gene: TRBJ2-7; D gene: NA; V gene: TRBV5-1; CDR3 DNA: TGCGCCAGCAGCTTGGATGGCCAGTTCGTCTACGAGCAGTACTTC; CDR3 protein: CASSLDGQFVYEQYF
clone size: many; J gene: TRBJ2-7; D gene: NA; V gene: TRBV24-1; CDR3 DNA: TGTGCCACCAGTGACCCAGACAGGATCTACGAGCAGTACTTC; CDR3 protein: CATSDPDRIYEQYF
clone size: few; J gene: TRBJ2-7; D gene: TRBD2; V gene: TRBV5-1; CDR3 DNA: TGCGCCAGCAGCTTGGCGGGGGGGACGGTCCTTAGCTCCTACGAGCAGTACTTC; CDR3 protein: CASSLAGGTVLSSYEQYF
clone size: few; J gene: TRBJ2-5; D gene: TRBD2; V gene: TRBV4-2; CDR3 DNA: TGTGCCAGCAGCCAAGGCAAGGGGCTAGCGGGAGAGTTTGGGACCCAGTACTTC; CDR3 protein: CASSQGKGLAGEFGTQYF
clone size: many; J gene: TRBJ2-1; D gene: NA; V gene: TRBV7-6; CDR3 DNA: TGTGCCAGCAGCTTAGGGGGAGGGGGCGAGCAGTTCTTC; CDR3 protein: CASSLGGGGEQFF
clone size: NA; J gene: TRBJ2-7; D gene: TRBD2; V gene: TRBV7-3; CDR3 DNA: TGTGCCAGCAGCCGAGGACTAGCGCACGAGCAGTACTTC; CDR3 protein: CASSRGLAHEQYF
clone size: NA; J gene: TRBJ2-3; D gene: NA; V gene: TRBV5-1; CDR3 DNA: TGCGCCAGCAGCTTGTCGCAGCCAGATACGCAGTATTTT; CDR3 protein: CASSLSQPDTQYF
clone size: NA; J gene: TRBJ1-1; D gene: TRBD1; V gene: TRBV27; CDR3 DNA: TGTGCCAGCAGTTTCGGGACAGGGGGAACAGGTGAAGCTTTCTTT; CDR3 protein: CASSFGTGGTGEAFF
clone size: many; J gene: TRBJ2-5; D gene: NA; V gene: TRBV7-3; CDR3 DNA: TGTGCCAGCAGCTTAACGGACCGAACCCAAGAGACCCAGTACTTC; CDR3 protein: CASSLTDRTQETQYF
clone size: few; J gene: TRBJ2-1; D gene: NA; V gene: TRBV6-5; CDR3 DNA: TGTGCCAGCAGTTACTCCCAGGGTTGGGGTGAGCAGTTCTTC; CDR3 protein: CASSYSQGWGEQFF
clone size: NA; J gene: TRBJ1-2; D gene: NA; V gene: TRBV4-1; CDR3 DNA: TGCGCCAGCAGCCAGGGTTGGGACGCCACCTATGGCTACACCTTC; CDR3 protein: CASSQGWDATYGYTF
clone size: few; J gene: TRBJ2-1; D gene: TRBD2; V gene: TRBV10-3; CDR3 DNA: TGTGCCATCAGGACCCTTAGCGGGGAGTCTAATGAGCAGTTCTTC; CDR3 protein: CAIRTLSGESNEQFF
clone size: NA; J gene: TRBJ2-1; D gene: NA; V gene: TRBV18; CDR3 DNA: TGTGCCAGCTCACAAGGGACATTCAGAGAGCAGTTCTTC; CDR3 protein: CASSQGTFREQFF
clone size: many; J gene: TRBJ2-3; D gene: NA; V gene: TRBV5-1; CDR3 DNA: TGCGCCAGCAGCTTGGGGAGGGCCGCTACGCAGTATTTT; CDR3 protein: CASSLGRAATQYF
clone size: few; J gene: TRBJ2-7; D gene: NA; V gene: TRBV27; CDR3 DNA: TGTGCCAGCAGTTTATCTCTAGGGTTGACCCCTAAAAGGGAGCAGTACTTC; CDR3 protein: CASSLSLGLTPKREQYF
clone size: few; J gene: TRBJ1-3; D gene: NA; V gene: TRBV5-1; CDR3 DNA: TGCGCCAGCAGCTTGAGTCAACAGGGTTTAGTGGACACCATATATTTT; CDR3 protein: CASSLSQQGLVDTIYF
clone size: NA; J gene: TRBJ2-7; D gene: TRBD1; V gene: TRBV7-9; CDR3 DNA: TGTGCCAGCAGGACAGGGGAACACTACGAGCAGTACTTC; CDR3 protein: CASRTGEHYEQYF
clone size: NA; J gene: TRBJ2-3; D gene: TRBD2; V gene: TRBV7-3; CDR3 DNA: TGTGCCAGCAGCATTAGCGGGACAGATACGCAGTATTTT; CDR3 protein: CASSISGTDTQYF
clone size: many; J gene: TRBJ1-1; D gene: NA; V gene: TRBV29-1; CDR3 DNA: TGCAGTATTTATGGGGGTCCGAACACTGAAGCTTTCTTT; CDR3 protein: CSIYGGPNTEAFF
clone size: NA; J gene: TRBJ1-2; D gene: NA; V gene: TRBV7-8; CDR3 DNA: TGTGCCAGCAGCTTAGAGAGCACCTTGTACTATGGCTACACCTTC; CDR3 protein: CASSLESTLYYGYTF
clone size: few; J gene: TRBJ2-2; D gene: TRBD2; V gene: TRBV4-1; CDR3 DNA: TGCGCCAGCAGCCAAGGGGCTATTCTAGCGGGGGGCGGGGAGCTGTTTTTT; CDR3 protein: CASSQGAILAGGGELFF
clone size: NA; J gene: TRBJ1-3; D gene: NA; V gene: TRBV13; CDR3 DNA: TGTGCCAGCGGGAGAGGAACGGGAAACACCATATATTTT; CDR3 protein: CASGRGTGNTIYF
clone size: NA; J gene: TRBJ2-5; D gene: NA; V gene: TRBV5-6; CDR3 DNA: TGTGCCAGCAGCACCCATGGGGCGGGGAAGACCCAGTACTTC; CDR3 protein: CASSTHGAGKTQYF
clone size: NA; J gene: TRBJ1-2; D gene: NA; V gene: TRBV14; CDR3 DNA: TGTGCCAGCAGCCAAGTCGGTCGGGGGAACTATGGCTACACCTTC; CDR3 protein: CASSQVGRGNYGYTF
clone size: many; J gene: TRBJ2-5; D gene: NA; V gene: TRBV5-1; CDR3 DNA: TGCGCCAGCAGCTTGGGAGAGTTTCCCCCTCAAGAGACCCAGTACTTC; CDR3 protein: CASSLGEFPPQETQYF
clone size: NA; J gene: TRBJ2-3; D gene: TRBD2; V gene: TRBV6-1; CDR3 DNA: TGTGCCAGCAACTTAGCGGGCCGCACAGATACGCAGTATTTT; CDR3 protein: CASNLAGRTDTQYF
clone size: few; J gene: TRBJ2-5; D gene: NA; V gene: TRBV19; CDR3 DNA: TGTGCCAGTAGTTTCAGGGGGGTTTGGGAGACCCAGTACTTC; CDR3 protein: CASSFRGVWETQYF
clone size: few; J gene: TRBJ1-3; D gene: NA; V gene: TRBV20-1; CDR3 DNA: TGCAGTGCTCGTCCGGCTGGAAACACCATATATTTT; CDR3 protein: CSARPAGNTIYF
clone size: NA; J gene: TRBJ2-7; D gene: TRBD2; V gene: TRBV20-1; CDR3 DNA: TGCAGTGCTAGAAGGTTTGGCGGGAGTGTCAGCTCCTACGAGCAGTACTTC; CDR3 protein: CSARRFGGSVSSYEQYF
clone size: few; J gene: TRBJ1-1; D gene: NA; V gene: TRBV20-1; CDR3 DNA: TGCAGTGCTATAACAGGGCCCACTGAAGCTTTCTTT; CDR3 protein: CSAITGPTEAFF
clone size: few; J gene: TRBJ2-1; D gene: TRBD2; V gene: TRBV11-1; CDR3 DNA: TGTGCCAGCAGCTTAGCACTCACTATGACTAGCGGTTCCTACAATGAGCAGTTCTTC; CDR3 protein: CASSLALTMTSGSYNEQFF
clone size: NA; J gene: TRBJ2-1; D gene: NA; V gene: TRBV4-2; CDR3 DNA: TGTGCCAGCGGCCCTGGGCTAGTGGGAGGGCCAGGGGGAAACAATGAGCAGTTCTTC; CDR3 protein: CASGPGLVGGPGGNNEQFF
clone size: NA; J gene: TRBJ1-4; D gene: NA; V gene: TRBV2; CDR3 DNA: TGTGCCAGCAGTTTGGCCCCCTCGATGGGGAATGAAAAACTGTTTTTT; CDR3 protein: CASSLAPSMGNEKLFF
clone size: NA; J gene: TRBJ2-3; D gene: TRBD1; V gene: TRBV3-1; CDR3 DNA: TGTGCCAGCAGCCGGGGACAGGGAATACCTAGCACAGATACGCAGTATTTT; CDR3 protein: CASSRGQGIPSTDTQYF
clone size: NA; J gene: TRBJ2-1; D gene: TRBD1; V gene: TRBV5-6; CDR3 DNA: TGTGCCAGCAGCTCGACAGGGATGAATGAGCAGTTCTTC; CDR3 protein: CASSSTGMNEQFF
clone size: NA; J gene: TRBJ2-1; D gene: NA; V gene: TRBV2; CDR3 DNA: TGTGCCAGCAGCTCTACTAGGGACCGAAGCTCCTACAATGAGCAGTTCTTC; CDR3 protein: CASSSTRDRSSYNEQFF
clone size: NA; J gene: TRBJ1-1; D gene: NA; V gene: TRBV12-3/TRBV12-4; CDR3 DNA: TGTGCCAGCAGTTTGGCGGGGGCTAGGACTGAAGCTTTCTTT; CDR3 protein: CASSLAGARTEAFF
clone size: NA; J gene: TRBJ2-5; D gene: NA; V gene: TRBV7-2; CDR3 DNA: TGTGCCAGCAGCTTAGGCGGTGGGGATCCCCAGTACTTC; CDR3 protein: CASSLGGGDPQYF
clone size: few; J gene: TRBJ2-7; D gene: TRBD1; V gene: TRBV7-9; CDR3 DNA: TGTGCCAGCAGCGGAACAGGGGTCACCTACGAGCAGTACTTC; CDR3 protein: CASSGTGVTYEQYF
clone size: NA; J gene: TRBJ2-7; D gene: NA; V gene: TRBV12-3/TRBV12-4; CDR3 DNA: TGTGCCAGCAGTCCCCGACCGGGGATGGACGAGCAGTACTTC; CDR3 protein: CASSPRPGMDEQYF
clone size: NA; J gene: TRBJ2-4; D gene: TRBD1; V gene: TRBV5-1; CDR3 DNA: TGCGCCAGCAGCTTGGAAGGGGCACAGGGGACCAAAAACATTCAGTACTTC; CDR3 protein: CASSLEGAQGTKNIQYF
clone size: NA; J gene: TRBJ2-1; D gene: TRBD2; V gene: TRBV18; CDR3 DNA: TGTGCCAGCTCACCATACTCTAGCGGGACGTACAATGAGCAGTTCTTC; CDR3 protein: CASSPYSSGTYNEQFF
clone size: NA; J gene: TRBJ2-1; D gene: NA; V gene: TRBV5-1; CDR3 DNA: TGCGCCAGCAGCTCTATTGGGAGCGTCACCTCGAGAAATGAGCAGTTCTTC; CDR3 protein: CASSSIGSVTSRNEQFF
clone size: few; J gene: TRBJ1-5; D gene: TRBD1; V gene: TRBV4-1; CDR3 DNA: TGCGCCAGCAGCCATCCCATTCCCGGGACAGGGACGGGCAATCAGCCCCAGCATTTT; CDR3 protein: CASSHPIPGTGTGNQPQHF
clone size: NA; J gene: TRBJ1-2; D gene: NA; V gene: TRBV18; CDR3 DNA: TGTGCCAGCTCACCAAGGGCCGATACTAACTATGGCTACACCTTC; CDR3 protein: CASSPRADTNYGYTF
clone size: NA; J gene: TRBJ2-3; D gene: NA; V gene: TRBV5-1; CDR3 DNA: TGCGCCAGCAGCTTGAATGACCCGGGACTTATTAACGACTTT; CDR3 protein: CASSLNDPGLINDF
clone size: few; J gene: TRBJ1-4; D gene: NA; V gene: TRBV10-3; CDR3 DNA: TGTGCCATCAGTGCTGGAAACAGGGCGGTTAATGAAAAACTGTTTTTT; CDR3 protein: CAISAGNRAVNEKLFF
clone size: few; J gene: TRBJ2-2; D gene: TRBD2; V gene: TRBV29-1; CDR3 DNA: TGCAGCATGATCCGGGACTATCGCACCGGGGAGCTGTTTTTT; CDR3 protein: CSMIRDYRTGELFF
clone size: NA; J gene: TRBJ2-5; D gene: NA; V gene: TRBV20-1; CDR3 DNA: TGCAGTGCCGAGACTTGGCAGCTCCAAGAGACCCAGTACTTC; CDR3 protein: CSAETWQLQETQYF
clone size: many; J gene: TRBJ2-5; D gene: TRBD2; V gene: TRBV7-2; CDR3 DNA: TGTGCCAGCAGCTTCCGGACTAGCGAGGAGACCCAGTACTTC; CDR3 protein: CASSFRTSEETQYF
clone size: many; J gene: TRBJ1-2; D gene: TRBD1; V gene: TRBV5-1; CDR3 DNA: TGCGCCAGCAGCCCTACTAGGACAGGGCTGACCTATGGCTACACCTTC; CDR3 protein: CASSPTRTGLTYGYTF
clone size: few; J gene: TRBJ2-7; D gene: NA; V gene: TRBV3-1; CDR3 DNA: TGTGCCAGCAGCCAAGACGGGTCTAGGTTGGCCTACGAGCAGTACTTC; CDR3 protein: CASSQDGSRLAYEQYF
clone size: NA; J gene: TRBJ2-4; D gene: NA; V gene: TRBV12-3/TRBV12-4; CDR3 DNA: TGTGCCAGCAGTTTGGGGCAGCCTACCAAAAACATTCAGTACTTC; CDR3 protein: CASSLGQPTKNIQYF
clone size: NA; J gene: TRBJ2-1; D gene: TRBD2; V gene: TRBV15; CDR3 DNA: TGTGCCACCAGCAGAGAACTAGCGAAAAGGGATGAGCAGTTCTTC; CDR3 protein: CATSRELAKRDEQFF
clone size: NA; J gene: TRBJ2-3; D gene: TRBD2; V gene: TRBV11-2; CDR3 DNA: TGTGCCAGCAGCTTAAGGCCTAGCGGGAGAGGTGATACGCAGTATTTT; CDR3 protein: CASSLRPSGRGDTQYF